These 2 T cell receptor beta chains were sequenced from one sample in a study of T cells in tuberculosis. The protocol was immunoSEQ multiplex PCR, while the TCRdb copy is restricted to in-frame clones and leaves out a portion. Among 20,000 to 25,000 clones, almost 97% were seen once, and the ten largest hold 6.2%. Sequencing was carried out using PBMCs. The receptors were sampled from a donor aged 10-29 years with latent tuberculosis or without tuberculosis infection.

This clone was seen once. This chain links TRBV10-1 with TRBJ2-3; possibly TRBD1 for D (6 bases). Per the germline V gene, CDR1 is WNHNN and CDR2 is SYGVQD (reference sequence). Trimming removed 10 bases at V and 2 bases at J, with 16 bases between. CDR3 length equals 14 residues. CDR3 sequence (DNA): TGCGCCACCGCCTTCGCAGGGGCCACAGATACGCAGTATTTT. Protein sequence: CATAFAGATDTQYF.

This clone was picked up one time. The chain carries TRBV9 and TRBJ2-5; D is possibly TRBD2 (7 bases). The germline V gene encodes CDR1 SGDLS and CDR2 YYNGEE. Trimming cost V 6 bases and J 9 bases, with 24 bases left between them. The CDR3 spans 15 residues. The CDR3 DNA follows: TGTGCCAGCACCCCAAGGGGGGGGACGAGCTTGGCCCAGTACTTC. Its protein product is CASTPRGGTSLAQYF.